Listed here is a single TCR beta chain. This clonotype was counted many times. Which antigen it targets is not known. No much larger clone exists at a distance of one base, and base qualities are not known. The CDR3 runs 17 residues from the cysteine to the phenylalanine. Just the 51-base CDR3 DNA is kept, in frame starting at base 1. After removal of 4 bases from V and 7 bases from J, the junction retains 10 bases not matched to a gene. This was a case-control study nested in a cohort of healthcare workers in London, UK, who had nasopharyngeal swab PCR tests and blood samples taken every week. Healthcare workers were enrolled in the week of the UK lockdown, from 23 to 31 March 2020, and were followed every week for up to roughly 15 weeks. The library was generated by 5' RACE. The run used a NextSeq 500. Unique molecular identifiers were attached to individual cDNA molecules in the TCR library protocol so that sequencing error and PCR bias could be corrected. Sequencing covered both TCR alpha and beta chains, and within each sample the abundances of alpha and beta sequences were tightly co-correlated. In the authors' own workflow: Decombinator V4 was used to annotate TCR sequences for V gene, J gene and CDR3. Expanded TCRs were defined as changing significantly between any two time points under a Poisson model with p below 0.0001. TCR abundances were normalised to the total number of TCRs sequenced per sample and were expressed as counts per million. MAIT TCRs were defined by TRAV1-2 paired with TRAJ12, TRAJ20 or TRAJ33, and iNKT TCRs by TRAV10 paired with TRAJ18. VDJdb, accessed 1 November 2021, was searched for CMV, EBV and SARS-CoV-2 annotated TCRs, with TCRs annotated for multiple antigens excluded. The raw public reads went through TCRdb reprocessing: fastp at Q25, MiXCR clone calling, in-frame beta chains kept. Rows with one shared CDR3 protein collapse into an entry with the most common genes and DNA. The V and J calls follow TCRdb's processing rather than the paper's. The sample profile shows approximately 56,000 distinct CDR3 sequences; about 10% of them were found once. The ten biggest clones cover 6.5% of the sample.

The data derive from a study of early T cells in non-severe SARS-CoV-2 infection (TCRdb year 2021). For the study in its entirety: TCR sequencing used bulk RNA from unsorted whole blood, so alpha and beta chains could not be paired. Overall study outcomes, separate from this receptor: VDJdb matching was skewed toward anti-spike CD8 responses and likely underestimated virus-specific expansions, missing private and CD4 specificities.

The rearranged segments are TRBV12-3 or TRBV12-4 and TRBJ2-2; 12 bases in the junction line up with TRBD2. The sequencing input was whole blood. This receptor was obtained from an adult who was a healthcare worker with PCR-confirmed SARS-CoV-2 infection or an uninfected control (not recorded which). The nucleotide sequence reads as follows: TGTGCCAGCAGTTCCAAGACTAGCGGGAGATCAGGCGGGGAGCTGTTTTTT. This is translated as CASSSKTSGRSGGELFF.